This TCR beta chain stems from a study of T-cell reconstitution after alpha-beta-depleted transplantation in children. Study-wide findings and caveats: It was newly produced T cells that mostly accounted for T-cell counts and diversity one year after transplant. Surviving thymic progenitors and recipient T cells were the source of high TCRbeta diversity at day 60 in some patients. The origin of alpha-beta T cells about two months after transplant was reportedly several hundred expanded graft clones.

A TCRbeta library incorporating unique molecular identifiers was prepared. TCRdb ran MiXCR on the PCR reads and lists one entry per CDR3 protein. The sample records 700,000 to 850,000 distinct CDR3 sequences, approximately 15% being singletons. Points on this clonotype: The antigen is unknown.

The CDR3 is made up of 17 amino acids. Between the trimmed V and J ends, which lost 6 bases and 1 base, there was a span of 16 bases. Germline V lookup: CDR1 MNHEY, CDR2 SMNVEV (reference sequence). The specimen was PBMCs, mostly from graft donor cells, collected 360 days after TCRalphabeta/CD19-depleted stem cell transplant. This TCR was sampled from a male patient younger than 18 who had a stem cell transplant for acute lymphoblastic leukemia, so the T cells may come from the graft donor. V is TRBV27 and J is TRBJ2-6, with TRBD2 as a possible D gene (6 bases). In DNA form, the CDR3 reads TGTGCCAGCAGCTCAACGGAGGGATGGTCTGGGGCCAACGTCCTGACTTTC. Amino acids: CASSSTEGWSGANVLTF.